Presented here are 5 T cell receptor beta chains from one specimen sequenced in a study of blood T cells in healthy people across ages. Primed by a sample-barcoded 5' primer and a J-beta primer mix, a second PCR proceeded for 7 to 11 cycles. TCRdb reprocessed the 5' RACE reads via MiXCR and lists one record per CDR3 protein. The data show 800,000 to 1,000,000 distinct CDR3 sequences, with 40% to 60% seen just once and around 15% held by the top ten. The specimen was blood. All receptors derive from a man aged 30 to 39 in good health.

DNA for the CDR3: TGCGCCAGCAGCGTGGAGGGGATCCACGAGCAGTACTTC. It specifies CASSVEGIHEQYF. The rearrangement links TRBV5-1 to TRBJ2-7, with D tentatively TRBD2 (6 bases). The CDR3 extends over 13 amino acids. Germline V gives CDR1 SGHRS, CDR2 YFSETQ. The ends were cut back, 4 bases at V and 5 bases at J, with 13 bases in the middle. The variable domain in full, completed from reference TRBV5-1 and TRBJ2-7, reads KAGVTQTPRYLIKTRGQQVTLSCSPISGHRSVSWYQQTPGQGLQFLFEYFSETQRNKGNFPGRFSGRQFSNSRSEMNVSTLELGDSALYLCASSVEGIHEQYFGPGTRLTVT.

This clonotype has more than one count but fewer than ten. V is TRBV14 and J is TRBJ2-5; 7 nucleotides agree with TRBD1. The J call may be mistaken, given a closer DNA end match to TRBJ2-7. CDR1 is SGHDN and CDR2 is FVKESK in the germline V gene. The CDR3 is 17 residues long. CDR3 nucleotide sequence: TGTGCCAGCAGCCAAGGGGCATCTCAGGGGGAAAAGAACGAGCAGTACTTC. Its protein product is CASSQGASQGEKNEQYF.

The rearrangement joins TRBV20-1 to TRBJ1-1; perhaps TRBD1 as D (5 bases). CDR1 DFQATT and CDR2 SNEGSKA come from the germline V gene (reference sequence). The CDR3 is 13 amino acids. Trimming left V 6 bases short and J 12 bases short, with 23 bases between. The CDR3, as DNA: TGCAGTGCCCCGGGACTATTATTCCAGCAAACTTTCTTT. Protein: CSAPGLLFQQTFF.

This clonotype has only one observation. This sequence joins TRBV27 and TRBJ2-5, with 13 bases lining up with TRBD2. The closer fit of TRBJ2-4 to the DNA end suggests the J call may be wrong. The CDR3 covers 16 residues. Germline V gene lookup returns CDR1 MNHEY and CDR2 SMNVEV (reference sequence). This chain's CDR3 is CASRWTSGGSKNIQYF. CDR3 coding DNA: TGTGCCAGCAGATGGACTAGCGGGGGATCCAAAAACATTCAGTACTTC.

The J gene is TRBJ1-2, the V gene TRBV20-1; a possible D gene is TRBD1 (5 bases). V lost 3 bases to trimming and J lost 4 bases, with 12 bases between them. Per germline, CDR1 DFQATT and CDR2 SNEGSKA (reference sequence). The CDR3 runs 13 residues. Here the CDR3 reads CSASPGGGYGYTF. Written as DNA, the CDR3 is TGCAGTGCTAGTCCCGGGGGGGGCTATGGCTACACCTTC.